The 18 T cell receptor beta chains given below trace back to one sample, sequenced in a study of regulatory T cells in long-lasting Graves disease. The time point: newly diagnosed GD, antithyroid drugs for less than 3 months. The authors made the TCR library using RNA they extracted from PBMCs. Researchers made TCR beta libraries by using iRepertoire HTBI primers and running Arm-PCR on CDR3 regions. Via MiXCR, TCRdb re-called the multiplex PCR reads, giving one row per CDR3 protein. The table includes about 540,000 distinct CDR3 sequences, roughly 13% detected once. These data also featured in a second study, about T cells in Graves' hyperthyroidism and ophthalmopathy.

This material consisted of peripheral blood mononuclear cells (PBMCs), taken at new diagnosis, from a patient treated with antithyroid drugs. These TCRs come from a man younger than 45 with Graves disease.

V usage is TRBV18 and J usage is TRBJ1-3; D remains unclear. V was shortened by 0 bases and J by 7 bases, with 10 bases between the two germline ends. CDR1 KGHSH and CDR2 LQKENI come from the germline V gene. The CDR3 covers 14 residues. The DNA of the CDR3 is TGTGCCAGCTCACCACCGTCTGTAGGCAACACCATATATTTT. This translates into CASSPPSVGNTIYF.

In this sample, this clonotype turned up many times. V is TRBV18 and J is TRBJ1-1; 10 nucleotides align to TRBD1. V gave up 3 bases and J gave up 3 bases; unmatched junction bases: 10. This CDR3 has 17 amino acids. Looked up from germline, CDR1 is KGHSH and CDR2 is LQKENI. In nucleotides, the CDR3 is TGTGCCAGCTCACCCCAGACAGGGGGCGAAGGTGACACTGAAGCTTTCTTT. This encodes CASSPQTGGEGDTEAFF.

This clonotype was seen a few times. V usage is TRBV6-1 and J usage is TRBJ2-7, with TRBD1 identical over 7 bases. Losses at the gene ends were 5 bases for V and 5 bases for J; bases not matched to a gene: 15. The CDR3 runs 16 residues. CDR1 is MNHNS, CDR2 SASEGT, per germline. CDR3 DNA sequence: TGTGCCAGCAGTATCGGTGGGGGAGACAGGGTCCACGAGCAGTACTTC. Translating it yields CASSIGGGDRVHEQYF.

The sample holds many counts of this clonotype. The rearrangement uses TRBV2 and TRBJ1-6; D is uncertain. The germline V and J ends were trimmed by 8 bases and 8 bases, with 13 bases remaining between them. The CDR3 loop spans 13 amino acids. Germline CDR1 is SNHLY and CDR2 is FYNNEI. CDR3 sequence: CASARAGDSPLHF. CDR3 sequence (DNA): TGTGCCAGCGCGCGGGCAGGCGATTCACCCCTCCACTTT.

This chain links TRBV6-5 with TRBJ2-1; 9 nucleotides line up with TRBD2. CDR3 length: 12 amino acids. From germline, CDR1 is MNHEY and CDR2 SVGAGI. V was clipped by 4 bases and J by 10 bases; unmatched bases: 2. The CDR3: CASSLREGEQFF. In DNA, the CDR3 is TGTGCCAGCAGTTTGCGGGAGGGAGAGCAGTTCTTC.

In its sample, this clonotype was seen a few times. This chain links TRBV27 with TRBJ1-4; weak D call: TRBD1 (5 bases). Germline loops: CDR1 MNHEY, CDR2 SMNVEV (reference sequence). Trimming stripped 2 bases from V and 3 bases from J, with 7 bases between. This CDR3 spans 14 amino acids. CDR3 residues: CASSLQGSNEKLFF. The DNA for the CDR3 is TGTGCCAGCAGTTTACAGGGATCTAATGAAAAACTGTTTTTT.

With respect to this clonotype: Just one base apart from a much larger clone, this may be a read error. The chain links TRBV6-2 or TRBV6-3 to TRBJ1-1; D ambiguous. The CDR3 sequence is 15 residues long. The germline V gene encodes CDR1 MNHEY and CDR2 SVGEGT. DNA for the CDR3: TGTGCCAGCAGCCTCCGGGCAGGAGGAAACACTGAAGCTTCCTTT. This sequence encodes CASSLRAGGNTEASF.

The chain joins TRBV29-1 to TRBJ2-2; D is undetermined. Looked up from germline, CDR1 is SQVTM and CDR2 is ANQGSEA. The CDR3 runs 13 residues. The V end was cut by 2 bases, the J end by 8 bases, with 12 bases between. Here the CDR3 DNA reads TGCAGCGTTGAAAGTTTGTTACCTGGGGAGCTGTTTTTT. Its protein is CSVESLLPGELFF.

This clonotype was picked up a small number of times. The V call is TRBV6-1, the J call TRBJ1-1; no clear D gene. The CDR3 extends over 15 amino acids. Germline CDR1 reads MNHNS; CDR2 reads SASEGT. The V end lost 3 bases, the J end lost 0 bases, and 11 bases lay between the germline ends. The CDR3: CASSDQRTVNTEAFF. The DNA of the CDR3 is TGTGCCAGCAGTGACCAGAGGACGGTGAACACTGAAGCTTTCTTT.

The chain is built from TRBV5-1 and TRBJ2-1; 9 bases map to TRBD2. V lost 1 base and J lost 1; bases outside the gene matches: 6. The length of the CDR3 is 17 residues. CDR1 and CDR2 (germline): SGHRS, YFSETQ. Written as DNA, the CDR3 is TGCGCCAGCAGCTTGCCGACTAGCGGACCATCCTACAATGAGCAGTTCTTC. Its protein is CASSLPTSGPSYNEQFF.

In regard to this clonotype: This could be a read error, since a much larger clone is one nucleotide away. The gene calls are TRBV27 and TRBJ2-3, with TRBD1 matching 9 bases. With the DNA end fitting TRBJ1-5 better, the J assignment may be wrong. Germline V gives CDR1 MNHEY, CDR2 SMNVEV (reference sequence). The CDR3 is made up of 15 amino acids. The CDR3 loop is CASSRQGVGTDTQHF. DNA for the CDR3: TGTGCCAGCAGCCGACAGGGGGTTGGCACAGATACGCAGCATTTT.

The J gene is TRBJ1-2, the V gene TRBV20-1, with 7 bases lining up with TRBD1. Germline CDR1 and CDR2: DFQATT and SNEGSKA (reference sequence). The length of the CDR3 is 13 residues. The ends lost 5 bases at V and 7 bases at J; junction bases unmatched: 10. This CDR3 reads CSAPGTVPAGYTF. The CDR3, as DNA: TGCAGTGCTCCGGGGACAGTCCCGGCTGGCTACACCTTC.

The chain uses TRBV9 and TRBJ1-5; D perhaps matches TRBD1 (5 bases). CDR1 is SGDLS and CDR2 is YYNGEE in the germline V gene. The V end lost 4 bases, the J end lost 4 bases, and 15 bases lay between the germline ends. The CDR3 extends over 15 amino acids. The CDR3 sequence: CASSPSGTANQPQHF. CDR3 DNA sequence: TGTGCCAGCAGCCCCAGCGGGACCGCTAATCAGCCCCAGCATTTT.

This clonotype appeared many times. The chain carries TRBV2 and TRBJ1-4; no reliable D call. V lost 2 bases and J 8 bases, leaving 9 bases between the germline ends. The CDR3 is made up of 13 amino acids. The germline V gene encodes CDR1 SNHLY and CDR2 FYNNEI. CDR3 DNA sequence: TGTGCCAGCAGTGAAAACACGGTGGAAAAACTGTTTTTT. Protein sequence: CASSENTVEKLFF.

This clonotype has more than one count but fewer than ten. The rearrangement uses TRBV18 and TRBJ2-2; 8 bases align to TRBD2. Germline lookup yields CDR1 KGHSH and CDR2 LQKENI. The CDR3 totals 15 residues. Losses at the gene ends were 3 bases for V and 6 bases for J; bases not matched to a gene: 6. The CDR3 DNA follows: TGTGCCAGCTCACCTCATCCGGGAGGGGCCGGGGAGCTGTTTTTT. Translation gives CASSPHPGGAGELFF.

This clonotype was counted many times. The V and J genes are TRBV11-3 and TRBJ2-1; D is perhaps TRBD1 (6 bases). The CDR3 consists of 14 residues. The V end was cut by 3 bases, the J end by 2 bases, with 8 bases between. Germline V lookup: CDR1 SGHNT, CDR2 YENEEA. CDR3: CASSFGTPYNEQFF. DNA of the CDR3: TGTGCCAGCAGCTTCGGGACACCCTACAATGAGCAGTTCTTC.

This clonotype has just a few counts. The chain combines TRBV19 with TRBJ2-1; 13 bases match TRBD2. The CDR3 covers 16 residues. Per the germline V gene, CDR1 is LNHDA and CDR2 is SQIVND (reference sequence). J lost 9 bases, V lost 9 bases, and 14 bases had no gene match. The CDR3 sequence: CASHIGLAGDPTEQFF. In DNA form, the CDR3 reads TGTGCCAGCCACATAGGACTAGCGGGAGATCCGACTGAGCAGTTCTTC.

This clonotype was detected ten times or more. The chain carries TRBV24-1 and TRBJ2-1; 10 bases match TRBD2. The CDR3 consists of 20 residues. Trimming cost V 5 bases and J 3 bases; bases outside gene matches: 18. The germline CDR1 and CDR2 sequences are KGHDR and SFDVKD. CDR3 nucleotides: TGTGCCACCAGTGGAGTGGGTCTCAGCGGGAGGGCCGTAAGCTACAATGAGCAGTTCTTC. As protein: CATSGVGLSGRAVSYNEQFF.